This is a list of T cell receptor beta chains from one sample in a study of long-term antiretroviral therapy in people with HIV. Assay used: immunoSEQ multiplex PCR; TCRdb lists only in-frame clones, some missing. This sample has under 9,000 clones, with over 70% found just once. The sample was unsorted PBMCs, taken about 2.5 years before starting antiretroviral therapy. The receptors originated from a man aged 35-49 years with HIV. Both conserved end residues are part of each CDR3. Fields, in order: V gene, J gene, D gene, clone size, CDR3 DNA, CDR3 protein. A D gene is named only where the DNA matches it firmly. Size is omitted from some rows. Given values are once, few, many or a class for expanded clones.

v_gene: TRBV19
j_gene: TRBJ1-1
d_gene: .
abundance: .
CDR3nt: TGTGCCAGTAACCCGGGAGGACGGACTGAAGCTTTCTTT
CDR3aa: CASNPGGRTEAFF

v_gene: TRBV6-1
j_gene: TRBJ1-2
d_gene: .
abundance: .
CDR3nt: TGTGCCATCAGTGAGGCTCCGAATAACTATGGCTACACCTTC
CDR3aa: CAISEAPNNYGYTF

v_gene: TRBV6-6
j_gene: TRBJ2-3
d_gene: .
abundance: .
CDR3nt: TGTGCCAGCAGTTACTCGGGGTGGGGAGATACGCAGTATTTT
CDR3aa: CASSYSGWGDTQYF

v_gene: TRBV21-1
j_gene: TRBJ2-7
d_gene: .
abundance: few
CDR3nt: TGTGCCAGCAGCATTAAGCTCCACGAGCAGTACTTC
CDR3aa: CASSIKLHEQYF

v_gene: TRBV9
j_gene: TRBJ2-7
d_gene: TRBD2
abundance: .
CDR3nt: TGTGCCAGCAGCGTAGCCAGCGGGGGGGCTCGCTACGAGCAGTACTTC
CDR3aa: CASSVASGGARYEQYF

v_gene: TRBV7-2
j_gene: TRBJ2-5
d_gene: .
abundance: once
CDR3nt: TGTGCCAGCAGCTTAGCGTCAAACGGGGTCCAGGGGACCCAGTACTTC
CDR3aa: CASSLASNGVQGTQYF

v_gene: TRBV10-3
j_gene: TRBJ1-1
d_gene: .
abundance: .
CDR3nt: TGTGCCATCAGTGTTTCCGGGAACACTGAAGCTTTCTTT
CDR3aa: CAISVSGNTEAFF

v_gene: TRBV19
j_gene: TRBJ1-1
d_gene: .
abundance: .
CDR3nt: TGTGCCAGTAGTATCCGACAGAACACTGAAGCTTTCTTT
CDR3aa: CASSIRQNTEAFF

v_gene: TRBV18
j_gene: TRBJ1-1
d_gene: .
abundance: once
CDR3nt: TGTGCCAGCTCACCCCAGAGGAACACTGAAGCTTTCTTT
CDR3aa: CASSPQRNTEAFF

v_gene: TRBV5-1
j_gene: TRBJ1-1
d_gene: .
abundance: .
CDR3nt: TGCGCCAGCAGCTTGACGGGGGGGGACCTGAACACTGAAGCTTTCTTT
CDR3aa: CASSLTGGDLNTEAFF

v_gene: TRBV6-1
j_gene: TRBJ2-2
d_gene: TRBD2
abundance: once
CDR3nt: TGTGCCAGCTTCCGGGGGGATAGCACCGGGGAGCTGTTTTTT
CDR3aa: CASFRGDSTGELFF

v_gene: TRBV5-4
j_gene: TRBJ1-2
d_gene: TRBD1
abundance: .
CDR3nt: TGTGCCAGCAGCGTTTGGACAGGGGAAAACTATGGCTACACCTTC
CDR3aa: CASSVWTGENYGYTF

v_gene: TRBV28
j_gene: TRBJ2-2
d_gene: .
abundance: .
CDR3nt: TGTGCCAGCAGTTTACAGGTAGACACCGGGGAGCTGTTTTTT
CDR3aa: CASSLQVDTGELFF

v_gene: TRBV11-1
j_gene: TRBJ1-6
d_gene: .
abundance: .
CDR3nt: TGTGCCAGCAGACCTGGAGGGTATGTCGGTAATTCACCCCTCCACTTT
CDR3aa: CASRPGGYVGNSPLHF

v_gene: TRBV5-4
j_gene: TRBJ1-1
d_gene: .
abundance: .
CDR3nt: TGTGCCAGCAGCTCGGTGGACGTCACTGAAGCTTTCTTT
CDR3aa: CASSSVDVTEAFF

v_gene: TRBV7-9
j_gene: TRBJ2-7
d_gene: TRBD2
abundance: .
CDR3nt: TGTGCCAGCAGCCCACCAGCGGGGGGTGCTTACGAGCAGTACTTC
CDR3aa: CASSPPAGGAYEQYF

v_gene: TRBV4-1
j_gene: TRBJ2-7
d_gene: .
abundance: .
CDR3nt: TGCGCCAGCAGCCAAGATCTAGGTAGAGCGACCTACGAGCAGTACTTC
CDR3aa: CASSQDLGRATYEQYF

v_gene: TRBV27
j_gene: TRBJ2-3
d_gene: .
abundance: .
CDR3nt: TGTGCCAGCAGCCTCCGGGACCAGAGGATACATACGCAGTATTTT
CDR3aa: CASSLRDQRIHTQYF

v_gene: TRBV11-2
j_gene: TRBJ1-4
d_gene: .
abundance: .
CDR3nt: TGTGCCAGCAGCTTAGGGTCGGGGGCGGTCGCTGAAAAACTGTTTTTT
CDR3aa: CASSLGSGAVAEKLFF